This is a list of T cell receptor beta chains from one sample in a study of blood T cell repertoires in COVID-19. The method was immunoSEQ multiplex PCR; TCRdb's version includes in-frame clones alone and lacks a portion of them. Of around 120,000 clones detected, more than 75% appear once; the ten largest clones hold 30%. Sample: peripheral blood. The receptors originated from a woman between 70 and 85 years old with acute or convalescent COVID-19. CDR3s include the opening cysteine and the closing phenylalanine or tryptophan. D genes are given only for firm matches. Size tells how often a clone was seen (once, few, many) or the class of an expanded clone, and some rows leave it out.

>TRBV5-1|TRBJ2-4|.|TRBD2
TGCGCCAGCAGCTTCCTAGCGGGGGAGGAAAACATTCAGTACTTC
CASSFLAGEENIQYF
>TRBV2|TRBJ2-7|.|.
TGTGCCAGCGTGTATTTCGACGAGCAGTACTTC
CASVYFDEQYF
>TRBV19|TRBJ1-6|.|TRBD1
TGTGCCAGTACTGGGACAGGGGGCTTAGTGTCCCTCCACTTT
CASTGTGGLVSLHF
>TRBV28|TRBJ2-1|few|.
TGTGCCAGCAGTCGTCTAGGGGTTGGCAATGAGCAGTTCTTC
CASSRLGVGNEQFF
>TRBV19|TRBJ2-1|.|TRBD2
TGTGCCAGTAGTAGTGGGGCGCTAGCGGGGGCCTACAATGAGCAGTTCTTC
CASSSGALAGAYNEQFF
>TRBV7-9|TRBJ1-1|.|.
TGTGCCAGCAGCACCCGAGGGGGGGCCACTGAAGCTTTCTTT
CASSTRGGATEAFF
>TRBV9|TRBJ1-4|.|TRBD1
TGTGCCAGCAGCGTAGGTCCAGGGGGAACTGAAAAACTGTTTTTT
CASSVGPGGTEKLFF
>TRBV30|TRBJ1-1|.|TRBD1
TGTGCCTGTTCGACAGGGGAAGCTTTCTTT
CACSTGEAFF
>TRBV6-4|TRBJ2-2|.|.
TGTGCCAGCAGTGAACTAGCTTCGAACACCGGGGAGCTGTTTTTT
CASSELASNTGELFF
>TRBV28|TRBJ2-7|.|TRBD1
TGTGCCAGCAGCAGCCGGGGGACAGGGTTGGACGAGCAGTACTTC
CASSSRGTGLDEQYF
>TRBV30|TRBJ1-3|.|.
TGTGCCTGGAGTGGCCAGTTCAGCTCTGGAAACACCATATATTTT
CAWSGQFSSGNTIYF
>TRBV5-1|TRBJ1-1|.|TRBD1
TGCGCCAGCAGCACAACCAGGGGGATGAACACTGAAGCTTTCTTT
CASSTTRGMNTEAFF
>TRBV3-1/TRBV3-2|TRBJ2-2|.|.
TGTGCCAGCAGCCAAGATCAGGGCGGCCTCGCTGGGGAGCTGTTTTTT
CASSQDQGGLAGELFF
>TRBV6-5|TRBJ1-2|.|.
TGTGCCAGCAGACCCCCGGGGGGGCTGGGGGGCTACACCTTC
CASRPPGGLGGYTF
>TRBV18|TRBJ1-1|.|.
TGTGCCAGCTCACCACAATCTATAGGACGGGGGAAAACTGAAGCTTTCTTT
CASSPQSIGRGKTEAFF
>TRBV28|TRBJ2-7|.|TRBD1
TGTGCCAGCAGTCAAACAGGGGTTTCCTCCTACGAGCAGTACTTC
CASSQTGVSSYEQYF
>TRBV28|TRBJ2-1|.|.
TGTGCCAGCAGTTTATTAGGCGGGACAGAAACCTACAATGAGCAGTTCTTC
CASSLLGGTETYNEQFF
>TRBV7-9|TRBJ2-1|.|.
TGTGCCAGCAGCTTAATCCCTAGCTCCTACAATGAGCAGTTCTTC
CASSLIPSSYNEQFF
>TRBV6-2/TRBV6-3|TRBJ1-5|many|.
TGTGCCAGCAGTTACCGGGGATATCAGCCCCAGCATTTT
CASSYRGYQPQHF
>TRBV2|TRBJ1-3|.|.
TGTGCCAGCAGTCCCCGGGAAGGCGGTGGAAACACCATATATTTT
CASSPREGGGNTIYF
>TRBV27|TRBJ2-3|.|.
TGTGCCAGCAGTATCCAGCGTAGGACAGATACGCAGTATTTT
CASSIQRRTDTQYF
>TRBV9|TRBJ1-3|.|.
TGTGCCAGCAGCGTAGACGGGAGTGGAAACACCATATATTTT
CASSVDGSGNTIYF
>TRBV10-3|TRBJ2-7|once|.
TGTGCCATCAAGACAGGAACCTACGAGCAGTACTTC
CAIKTGTYEQYF
>TRBV13|TRBJ2-7|.|TRBD1
TGTGCCAGCAGCTCGGGGACAGGGGTTGGGCAGTACTTC
CASSSGTGVGQYF
>TRBV23-1|TRBJ1-2|.|TRBD1
TGCGCCAGCAGTCAATCGCCCAAATCCGGGACAGGGGAAACAGGCTATGGCTACACCTTC
CASSQSPKSGTGETGYGYTF
>TRBV3-1/TRBV3-2|TRBJ1-5|.|.
TGTGCCAGCAGCCAAGATCTTAATCAGCCCCAGCATTTT
CASSQDLNQPQHF
>TRBV9|TRBJ2-7|.|TRBD1
TGTGCCAGCAGCGTTGGGACAGGGGTTATGTACGAGCAGTACTTC
CASSVGTGVMYEQYF
>TRBV27|TRBJ2-7|.|.
TGTGCCAGCAGTCCACTAGGACAGCCCAAAGCCTACGAGCAGTACTTC
CASSPLGQPKAYEQYF
>TRBV3-1/TRBV3-2|TRBJ2-5|.|TRBD2
TGTGCCAGCAGCTCCCACGGGGGGGGCCGGGGAGAGACCCAGTACTTC
CASSSHGGGRGETQYF
>TRBV5-1|TRBJ1-2|.|.
TGCGCCAGCAGCTCGGCAGGGAACGGCTACACCTTC
CASSSAGNGYTF
>TRBV28|TRBJ1-6|.|TRBD1
TGTGCCAGCAGTAACCAACAGGGGCCTGGCGGGAATTCACCCCTCCACTTT
CASSNQQGPGGNSPLHF
>TRBV28|TRBJ1-4|.|.
TGTGCCAGCGGATGGGACTCAGGGAATGAAAAACTGTTTTTT
CASGWDSGNEKLFF
>TRBV5-6|TRBJ1-1|.|.
TGTGCCAGCAGCCCCGGACAGAACACTGAAGCTTTCTTT
CASSPGQNTEAFF
>TRBV14|TRBJ1-3|once|.
TGTGCCAGCAGCGGGCAACAGGTTGGAAACACCATATATTTT
CASSGQQVGNTIYF
>TRBV19|TRBJ1-1|few|.
TGTGCCAGTAGTATCAGGGGCAGGGGAAACACTGAAGCTTTCTTT
CASSIRGRGNTEAFF
>TRBV7-9|TRBJ2-3|.|.
TGTGCCAGCAGTTACCTTGACGGGGGAGTTACAGATACGCAGTATTTT
CASSYLDGGVTDTQYF
>TRBV20-1|TRBJ1-5|.|.
TGCAGTGCTAGAGGGACAGCCCTTATGCATTTT
CSARGTALMHF
>TRBV4-1|TRBJ1-2|.|.
TGCGCCAGCAGCCAAGACCCAGGGGAATACGGCTACACCTTC
CASSQDPGEYGYTF
>TRBV20-1|TRBJ1-2|once|.
TGCAGTGCCAGCCGGGAAGGGGGCTACACCTTC
CSASREGGYTF